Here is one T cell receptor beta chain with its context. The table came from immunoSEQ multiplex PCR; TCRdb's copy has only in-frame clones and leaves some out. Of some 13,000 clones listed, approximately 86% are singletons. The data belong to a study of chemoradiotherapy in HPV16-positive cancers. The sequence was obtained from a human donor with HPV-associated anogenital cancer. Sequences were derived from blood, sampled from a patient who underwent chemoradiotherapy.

CDR3 DNA sequence: TGTGCCAGCAGCCCGCTTAGGGGTTACGAGCAGTACTTC. Residues: CASSPLRGYEQYF. The V call is TRBV11-2, the J call TRBJ2-7; D possibly corresponds to TRBD1 (5 bases). Trimming shortened V by 5 bases and J by 4 bases, and 12 bases separated the two germline ends. The CDR3 runs 13 residues. The germline CDR1 and CDR2 sequences are SGHAT and FQNNGV.